This TCR beta chain is from a study of cytomegalovirus exposure and HLA in healthy donors. Study overall: Later analysis reported that the 110 or so validation repertoires shared the platform of the 650 to 700 first-cohort repertoires. Study conclusions and caveats: Associated with cytomegalovirus, according to the listing, were 150 to 200 TCR beta chains.

Repertoires were generated with immunoSEQ multiplex PCR, while TCRdb's copy carries only in-frame clones and drops some. The data contain about 360,000 clones, 86% of them singletons. Donors were drawn from the approximately 110-subject validation cohort, separate from the roughly 610-subject first cohort. The germline gives CDR1 MDHEN, CDR2 SYDVKM. The CDR3 contains 15 residues. The V segment lost 5 bases and the J segment 3 bases; nucleotides outside the gene matches: 3. On this clone itself: Its antigen is still unknown. The sample carries other DNA sequences with the same CDR3.

This rearrangement joins TRBV28 to TRBJ2-7; 14 bases line up with TRBD2. Sample: PBMCs. The receptor comes from a woman in her late teens or twenties in good health and CMV-seronegative. Here the CDR3 reads CASSPGLAGVYEQYF. CDR3 nucleotide sequence: TGTGCCAGCAGTCCGGGACTAGCGGGAGTCTACGAGCAGTACTTC.